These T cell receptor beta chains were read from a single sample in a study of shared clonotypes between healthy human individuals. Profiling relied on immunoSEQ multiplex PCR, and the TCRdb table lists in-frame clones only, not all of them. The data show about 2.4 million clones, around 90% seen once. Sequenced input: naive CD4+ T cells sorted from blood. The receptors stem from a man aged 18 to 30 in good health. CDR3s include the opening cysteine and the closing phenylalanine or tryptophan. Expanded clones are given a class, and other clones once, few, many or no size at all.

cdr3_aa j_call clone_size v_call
CAWSDPGLVYYEQYF TRBJ2-7 . TRBV30
CASRSGDYNSPLHF TRBJ1-6 few TRBV7-2
CASSRSDNTEAFF TRBJ1-1 few TRBV18
CASSLLYNEQFF TRBJ2-1 . TRBV28
CASSISSQGSYEQYF TRBJ2-7 . TRBV19
CASGLDSRELFF TRBJ2-2 . TRBV12-5
CATSRLAGNTDTQYF TRBJ2-3 . TRBV15
CASSSGTHFF TRBJ1-1 . TRBV6-1
CASNQPGALSGNTIYF TRBJ1-3 . TRBV7-9
CASRDRGTHEQYF TRBJ2-7 . TRBV6-1